This TCR beta chain is from a study of PD-1 blockade in classical Hodgkin lymphoma. Overall study findings and caveats: Newly diagnosed patients reportedly trailed healthy donors in baseline TCR diversity. Some patients started nivolumab under 1 year after ASCT, and they were excluded. While CD8+ TCR diversity did not rise significantly by C4D1, CD4+ TCR diversity did.

In the case of this clone: Its antigen is unidentified.

V gave up 4 bases and J gave up 2 bases, with 15 bases separating them. Germline CDR1 and CDR2: SGHDT and YYEEEE. This CDR3 contains 15 residues. Every single patient, without exception, relapsed after autologous stem cell transplantation, and brentuximab vedotin exposure varied. Assay used: immunoSEQ multiplex PCR; TCRdb lists only in-frame clones, some missing. The data show thousands of clones, 63% seen once. J is TRBJ1-1 and V is TRBV5-6, with TRBD1 as a possible D gene (6 bases). This specimen consisted of peripheral blood mononuclear cells (PBMCs), obtained at baseline. The TCR comes from a human donor with classical Hodgkin lymphoma. The CDR3: CASSLIYRVNTEAFF. CDR3 DNA sequence: TGTGCCAGCAGCCTGATATACAGGGTTAACACTGAAGCTTTCTTT.